The 22 T cell receptor beta chains below all came from one sample that was sequenced in a study of blood T cell repertoires in COVID-19. Clones were sequenced by immunoSEQ multiplex PCR, and TCRdb holds only the in-frame ones, with some missing. The sample contains more than 300,000 clones, more than 70% of which appear only once. Specimen: PBMCs or T cells enriched from blood (not recorded which). The receptor set was obtained from a woman between 18 and 29 years old who had recovered from COVID-19.

The chain recombines TRBV7-9 with TRBJ1-3, with D unresolved. The V end lost 5 bases, the J end lost 0 bases, and 14 bases lay between the germline ends. Germline CDR1 reads SEHNR; CDR2 reads FQNEAQ (reference sequence). The CDR3 runs to 16 residues. CDR3 nucleotide sequence: TGTGCCAGCAGCCCTAGCGTAGGGATCTCTGGAAACACCATATATTTT. Amino acid sequence: CASSPSVGISGNTIYF. Looking up the rest from reference TRBV7-9 and TRBJ1-3 gives the full variable domain: DTGVSQNPRHKITKRGQNVTFRCDPISEHNRLYWYRQTLGQGPEFLTYFQNEAQLEKSRLLSDRFSAERPKGSFSTLEIQRTEQGDSAMYLCASSPSVGISGNTIYFGEGSWLTVV.

This chain links TRBV18 with TRBJ1-2, with TRBD1 matching over 8 bases. Germline V gene lookup returns CDR1 KGHSH and CDR2 LQKENI. Losses at the gene ends were 4 bases for V and 0 bases for J; bases not matched to a gene: 4. The CDR3 sequence is 15 residues long. CDR3 bases: TGTGCCAGCTCACTGGACAGGGTATCTAACTATGGCTACACCTTC. Protein: CASSLDRVSNYGYTF. The full variable domain, in which reference TRBV18 and TRBJ1-2 provide the parts outside the CDR3, is NAGVMQNPRHLVRRRGQEARLRCSPMKGHSHVYWYRQLPEEGLKFMVYLQKENIIDESGMPKERFSAEFPKEGPSILRIQQVVRGDSAAYFCASSLDRVSNYGYTFGSGTRLTVV.

The V call is TRBV4-3, the J call TRBJ1-1; D gene uncertain. The germline gives CDR1 LGHNA, CDR2 YSLEER. CDR3 length: 14 amino acids. Trimming removed 0 bases from V and 3 bases from J, with 8 bases in between. Here the CDR3 reads CASSQDLSYTEAFF. The DNA for the CDR3 is TGCGCCAGCAGCCAAGATCTGTCCTACACTGAAGCTTTCTTT.

V and J are TRBV18 and TRBJ1-5; D perhaps matches TRBD1 (5 bases). The V end lost 0 bases, the J end lost 6 bases, and 9 bases lay between the germline ends. CDR1 is KGHSH and CDR2 is LQKENI in the germline V gene. CDR3 size: 14 residues. This CDR3 reads CASSPPGGSQPQHF. CDR3 in DNA: TGTGCCAGCTCACCACCGGGGGGAAGTCAGCCCCAGCATTTT.

The chain combines TRBV7-9 with TRBJ1-5; 9 positions match TRBD1. V lost 5 bases, J lost 1 base, and 9 bases stayed unmatched. The CDR3 length is 17 residues. Per the germline V gene, CDR1 is SEHNR and CDR2 is FQNEAQ (reference sequence). CDR3 nucleotides: TGTGCCAGCAGCGGCCATCGAGGACAGGGGAGCAATCAGCCCCAGCATTTT. As protein: CASSGHRGQGSNQPQHF.

This rearrangement joins TRBV19 to TRBJ2-1, with TRBD2 matching 10 bases. Germline CDR1 and CDR2: LNHDA and SQIVND (reference sequence). J gave up 6 bases and V 6 bases, and 5 bases lay outside the gene matches. The length of the CDR3 is 14 residues. The CDR3 loop is CASRSAGGLNEQFF. The CDR3 DNA follows: TGTGCCAGTAGATCAGCGGGGGGGCTCAATGAGCAGTTCTTC.

The J gene is TRBJ2-2, the V gene TRBV28; 7 bases map to TRBD2. Germline V lookup: CDR1 MDHEN, CDR2 SYDVKM. Trimming removed 6 bases from V and 5 bases from J; junction bases left unmatched: 9. The CDR3 length is 15 residues. The CDR3 reads CASSFPPRGTGELFF. The CDR3 DNA reads TGTGCCAGCAGCTTTCCCCCGCGGGGGACCGGGGAGCTGTTTTTT.

J is TRBJ2-7 and V is TRBV9; 10 bases are shared with TRBD1. V lost 2 bases, J lost 3 bases, and 5 bases stayed unmatched. The CDR3 runs 15 residues. Germline V gene lookup returns CDR1 SGDLS and CDR2 YYNGEE. The CDR3 sequence: CASSVGQGFGYEQYF. CDR3 DNA sequence: TGTGCCAGCAGCGTGGGACAGGGGTTTGGCTACGAGCAGTACTTC.

The rearrangement joins TRBV11-3 to TRBJ2-7, with D perhaps TRBD2 (5 bases). V lost 1 base, J lost 6 bases, and 10 bases lay in between. The CDR3 is made up of 13 amino acids. Per germline, CDR1 SGHNT and CDR2 YENEEA. The CDR3 reads CASSLVRAGEQYF. The DNA for the CDR3 is TGTGCCAGCAGCTTAGTGAGGGCCGGCGAGCAGTACTTC.

The chain links TRBV24-1 to TRBJ2-7; TRBD2 is a possible D gene (5 bases). V lost 3 bases and J 7 bases, leaving 6 bases between the germline ends. The V gene's germline CDR1 is KGHDR and CDR2 SFDVKD. There are 11 residues in the CDR3. The CDR3: CATSDAGEQYF. CDR3 DNA: TGTGCCACCAGTGATGCGGGTGAGCAGTACTTC.

Written as DNA, the CDR3 is TGTGCCAGCAGCCAAGAGGAACGAACTAGCGGGGGGAACCAGTATTTT. Encoded protein: CASSQEERTSGGNQYF. The chain uses TRBV4-2 and TRBJ2-3; 12 bases map to TRBD2. This CDR3 is built from 16 residues. V gave up 0 bases and J gave up 12 bases; unmatched junction bases: 10. Looked up from germline, CDR1 is LGHNA and CDR2 is YNFKEQ.

The gene calls are TRBV5-6 and TRBJ2-1; perhaps TRBD2 as D (6 bases). The germline V gene encodes CDR1 SGHDT and CDR2 YYEEEE. Trimming pared 0 bases from V and 9 bases from J, leaving 13 bases between. CDR3 length: 14 residues. CDR3 sequence: CASSLARASAEQFF. For the CDR3, the DNA is TGTGCCAGCAGCTTGGCCAGGGCTAGCGCTGAGCAGTTCTTC. Variable domain in full (rest from reference TRBV5-6 and TRBJ2-1): DAGVTQSPTHLIKTRGQQVTLRCSPKSGHDTVSWYQQALGQGPQFIFQYYEEEERQRGNFPDRFSGHQFPNYSSELNVNALLLGDSALYLCASSLARASAEQFFGPGTRLTVL.

The V call is TRBV27, the J call TRBJ2-7; 11 nucleotides match TRBD2. The CDR3 runs to 14 residues. Germline V gene lookup returns CDR1 MNHEY and CDR2 SMNVEV (reference sequence). Trimming at V came to 6 bases and at J to 1 base, leaving 2 bases not matched to a gene. CDR3 residues: CASRRTSGSYEQYF. The CDR3 nucleotides are TGTGCCAGCAGGCGGACTAGCGGGTCCTACGAGCAGTACTTC.

V usage is TRBV30 and J usage is TRBJ1-1; the D gene is possibly TRBD1 (6 bases). Germline V gives CDR1 GTSNPN, CDR2 SVGIG (reference sequence). CDR3 length: 11 residues. V lost 5 bases, J lost 10 bases, and 14 bases lay in between. The CDR3 DNA is TGTGCCTGGGTTAGAGGGGGGGGAGCTTTCTTT. Translation: CAWVRGGGAFF.

This sequence joins TRBV5-1 and TRBJ1-6; unclear D gene. The V end was cut by 3 bases, the J end by 7 bases, with 14 bases between. Germline values: CDR1 SGHRS, CDR2 YFSETQ. The CDR3 covers 15 residues. This CDR3 reads CASSYRGSGNSPLHF. CDR3 coding DNA: TGCGCCAGCAGCTACAGAGGTTCGGGAAATTCACCCCTCCACTTT.

This clone showed up just once. This chain connects TRBV6-2 or TRBV6-3 to TRBJ1-1; D not certain. The V gene's germline CDR1 is MNHEY and CDR2 SVGEGT. The length of the CDR3 is 15 residues. Trimming removed 2 bases from V and 9 bases from J, with 19 bases in between. The CDR3 loop reads CASSYHPRHIRKAFF. CDR3 DNA sequence: TGTGCCAGCAGTTACCATCCGAGACACATTCGAAAAGCTTTCTTT.

This chain links TRBV5-1 with TRBJ2-3; perhaps TRBD2 as D (6 bases). Germline V CDR1 and CDR2: SGHRS, YFSETQ. This CDR3 is 15 amino acids long. V dropped 0 bases and J dropped 0 bases, with 8 bases sitting between them. Here the CDR3 DNA reads TGCGCCAGCAGCTTGGGTGGGACTAGCACAGATACGCAGTATTTT. This sequence encodes CASSLGGTSTDTQYF.

Details on this clone: The same CDR3 is also encoded by other DNA sequences in this sample. The V and J genes are TRBV11-3 and TRBJ1-1, with D possibly TRBD1 on 6 matching bases. Germline V gene data show CDR1 as SGHNT and CDR2 as YENEEA. V was cut by 0 bases and J by 5 bases, with 7 bases left in between. CDR3 length: 13 amino acids. Here the CDR3 DNA reads TGTGCCAGCAGCTTAGAGCAGGGGACTGAAGCTTTCTTT. Translation: CASSLEQGTEAFF.

This chain connects TRBV12-3 or TRBV12-4 to TRBJ1-1; D gene unclear. This CDR3 is built from 8 residues. The V gene lost 9 bases and the J gene lost 11 bases, with 7 bases spanning the gap. The CDR3 DNA sequence: TGTGCCAGAAGGGAGGCTTTCTTT. As protein: CARREAFF.

The V call is TRBV27, the J call TRBJ1-6; 8 bases are a match to TRBD1. Germline V gives CDR1 MNHEY, CDR2 SMNVEV (reference sequence). Unmatched junction bases numbered 13, after V lost 8 bases and J lost 10 bases. The CDR3 contains 15 residues. CDR3 DNA: TGTGCCAGCCGATCGCCGGACAGGGCGGGATCACCCCTCCACTTT. This gives the protein CASRSPDRAGSPLHF.

This chain joins TRBV30 and TRBJ2-7, with 8 bases matching TRBD1. Germline CDR1 is GTSNPN and CDR2 is SVGIG (reference sequence). V was pared by 8 bases and J by 2 bases, with 5 bases of the junction left unmatched. The CDR3 covers 12 residues. The CDR3 DNA reads TGTGCCGGCATGGACAGGGCCTACGAGCAGTACTTC. Encoded protein: CAGMDRAYEQYF.

The V and J genes are TRBV5-4 and TRBJ2-1; 11 bases are shared with TRBD2. V trimming: 3 bases; J trimming: 9 bases; junction bases outside the gene matches: 5. Per the germline V gene, CDR1 is SGHNT and CDR2 is YYREEE (reference sequence). This CDR3 has 14 amino acids. Written as DNA, the CDR3 is TGTGCCAGCAGCTCGGGACTAGCGGCGGGTGAGCAGTTCTTC. Protein sequence: CASSSGLAAGEQFF.